The rows below give T cell receptor beta chains drawn from one sample of a study of T cells in localized non-small cell lung cancer. Some clones are missing from TCRdb's copy, which holds only in-frame ones; the method was immunoSEQ multiplex PCR. The sample consists of 53,000 or so clones, 80% to 95% of them appearing once. The sample was peripheral blood, taken before any cancer treatment. The receptors here all came from a man aged 35 to 70 with stage I lung adenocarcinoma. Each CDR3 is given with its conserved first and last residue.

v_call cdr3_length cdr3_aa
TRBV6-6 14 CASTPTGLNTEAFF
TRBV10-3 18 CAIKSLPGQALTHYGYTF
TRBV29-1 13 CSVVGRGQNEQFF
TRBV30 13 CAWGISSSTEAFF
TRBV27 15 CASSFQASSYNEQFF
TRBV30 11 CAWSVIDTQYF
TRBV19 13 CATSIVGVQGYTF
TRBV5-6 15 CASSLGGGGPNEQYF
TRBV27 13 CASWSGLGAEQYF
TRBV18 17 CASSPSTSGRNTGELFF
TRBV5-1 12 CASRFDRYEQYF
TRBV5-1 14 CASSVQGWNTEAFF
TRBV6-5 13 CASSLTPTREQFF
TRBV5-1 14 CASSLGLGSYEQYF
TRBV19 14 CASSPDLHLLPQHF
TRBV5-5 15 CASSLDRGAGNTIYF
TRBV28 14 CASSSGSLGYGYTF
TRBV4-2 17 CASSQDLSGRGWYEQYF
TRBV30 13 CAWSVFGDNEQYF
TRBV14 16 CASSGGASTYQETQYF
TRBV19 14 CASRARGANEKLFF
TRBV5-1 15 CASSAPGTSGTEQYF
TRBV9 15 CASSVGTVSTDTQYF
TRBV7-8 16 CASSLDEGVTTGELFF
TRBV6-6 14 CASGTGVGEETQYF
TRBV6-1 16 CASSEARVRGSYEQYF
TRBV6-1 13 CASSEEVRETQYF
TRBV28 14 CASSSAGGNQPQHF
TRBV5-1 15 CASSQGGTSTGELFF
TRBV7-8 15 CASSIYGTEEGEQYF
TRBV19 15 CASSINSGIWQPQHF
TRBV10-1 16 CASSEGGTGNSTEAFF
TRBV29-1 13 CSVGKTGDEKLFF
TRBV27 15 CASSIMGLPTDTQYF
TRBV7-8 13 CASSPGERGGYTF
TRBV5-4 13 CASSSASAGGYTF
TRBV6-1 13 CASSTGPWTEAFF
TRBV2 14 CASSWEAGGSEQFF
TRBV5-1 13 CASSPTNQETQYF
TRBV9 15 CASSAPGLATDTQYF
TRBV5-4 15 CASSAKGLANEKLFF
TRBV7-8 15 CASVFRRGAPGELFF
TRBV2 13 CASTLQPLGIQYF
TRBV20-1 11 CSAPLTYEQYF
TRBV7-9 14 CASSRTSGSREQYF
TRBV5-1 17 CASSSQGQTATNEKLFF